Listed below are T cell receptor beta chains from one sample, sequenced in a study of tumor-infiltrating lymphocytes in primary liver carcinoma. A single record per CDR3 protein comes from TCRdb applying MiXCR to the multiplex PCR reads. Of some 190,000 distinct CDR3 sequences listed, 50% to 75% are singletons. Material: peripheral blood. These receptors were taken from a man aged 35 to 55 with primary liver carcinoma and hepatitis B virus infection. Each CDR3 is given with its conserved first and last residue. Each record gives: D gene, clone size, V gene, J gene, CDR3 DNA, CDR3 protein. The D gene is left open where the match is weak. The size field is filled for only some rows; it gives once, few, many or a size class.

D: TRBD1
size: few
V: TRBV12-3/TRBV12-4
J: TRBJ2-2
DNA: TGTGCCAGCTTTGGACAGGGCATAGACACCGGGGAGCTGTTTTTT
CDR3: CASFGQGIDTGELFF

D: TRBD2
size: once
V: TRBV5-5
J: TRBJ2-5
DNA: TGTGCCAGCAGCGTCGGACTAGCGGTACAAGAGACCCAGTACTTC
CDR3: CASSVGLAVQETQYF

D: .
size: many
V: TRBV11-2
J: TRBJ2-2
DNA: TGTGCCAGCAGACCTACAACGAACACCGGGGAGCTGTTTTTT
CDR3: CASRPTTNTGELFF

D: TRBD1
size: once
V: TRBV10-3
J: TRBJ1-5
DNA: TGTGCCACAGGGACAGGGGGAAGGTTTGCGAGCAATCAGCCCCAGCATTTT
CDR3: CATGTGGRFASNQPQHF

D: .
size: .
V: TRBV28
J: TRBJ2-1
DNA: TGTGCCAGCAGTTCCCCGTACAATGAGCAGTTCTTC
CDR3: CASSSPYNEQFF

D: TRBD2
size: many
V: TRBV11-2
J: TRBJ2-1
DNA: TGTGCCAGCAGCTTTTCCAAAGCGGGAAATCAGTTCTTC
CDR3: CASSFSKAGNQFF

D: .
size: .
V: TRBV4-2
J: TRBJ1-1
DNA: TGTGCCAGCTTACGGGGGGCGACGGGTGAAGCTTTCTTT
CDR3: CASLRGATGEAFF

D: .
size: once
V: TRBV11-1
J: TRBJ2-2
DNA: TGTGCCAGCAGTTCGCTTGGTCTAGTGGGTCTCACCGGGGAGCTGTTTTTT
CDR3: CASSSLGLVGLTGELFF

D: .
size: .
V: TRBV4-2
J: TRBJ1-1
DNA: TGTGCCAGCAGCCTAATTGGACAGTTGAACACTGAAGCTTTCTTT
CDR3: CASSLIGQLNTEAFF

D: TRBD1
size: few
V: TRBV7-8
J: TRBJ2-7
DNA: TGTGCCAGCAACTCAGGGGGCTCCCCCCTCGTGCAGTACTTC
CDR3: CASNSGGSPLVQYF

D: .
size: .
V: TRBV4-1
J: TRBJ2-7
DNA: TGCGCCACCAGCCAAGCGATTGAGAACCTCGCCTACGAGCAGTACTTC
CDR3: CATSQAIENLAYEQYF

D: .
size: few
V: TRBV4-2
J: TRBJ1-1
DNA: TGTGCCAGCAGCCAAGGTCGGGGTGACACTGAAGCTTTCTTT
CDR3: CASSQGRGDTEAFF

D: TRBD1
size: .
V: TRBV29-1
J: TRBJ2-5
DNA: TGCAGCGTTGGACAGGGGGCCTGGGAGACCCAGTACTTC
CDR3: CSVGQGAWETQYF

D: .
size: few
V: TRBV4-1
J: TRBJ2-7
DNA: TGCGCCAGCAGGAGGGGCCGCGGGATATCCTACGAGCAGTACTTC
CDR3: CASRRGRGISYEQYF

D: TRBD2
size: .
V: TRBV11-2
J: TRBJ2-1
DNA: TGTGCCAGCAGCTACCTAGCGGACCCCCACAATGAGCAGTTCTTC
CDR3: CASSYLADPHNEQFF

D: TRBD1
size: .
V: TRBV28
J: TRBJ2-5
DNA: TGTGCCAGCAGTTCCTCTGGACAGGACAAAGAGACCCAGTACTTC
CDR3: CASSSSGQDKETQYF

D: TRBD1
size: .
V: TRBV6-1
J: TRBJ1-2
DNA: TGTGCCAGCAGTGAGACAGGGGCGAACTATGGCTCCACCTTC
CDR3: CASSETGANYGSTF

D: TRBD2
size: .
V: TRBV5-4
J: TRBJ2-7
DNA: TGTGCCAGCAGCCCGGGGGGGGGCAGCAGATCCTACGAGCAGTACTTC
CDR3: CASSPGGGSRSYEQYF

D: TRBD1
size: many
V: TRBV29-1
J: TRBJ2-7
DNA: TGCAGCGTGGGCCTCGACAGGGGTTACGAGCAGTACTTC
CDR3: CSVGLDRGYEQYF

D: TRBD1
size: .
V: TRBV6-1
J: TRBJ1-5
DNA: TGTGCCAGCGACCGGACAGGGAGTTCAAATCAGCCCCAGCATTTT
CDR3: CASDRTGSSNQPQHF

D: .
size: .
V: TRBV11-2
J: TRBJ2-7
DNA: TGTGCCAGCAGCCCCCGGAGGAGCTTTACCTACGAGCAGTACTTC
CDR3: CASSPRRSFTYEQYF

D: .
size: .
V: TRBV6-6
J: TRBJ2-5
DNA: TGTGCCAGCAGTTACCGGGGACAAGAGACCCAGTACTTC
CDR3: CASSYRGQETQYF

D: .
size: .
V: TRBV6-6
J: TRBJ2-7
DNA: TGTGCCAGCAGTTTCCCCGGGACACCTGGGCAGTACTTC
CDR3: CASSFPGTPGQYF

D: .
size: .
V: TRBV7-9
J: TRBJ1-6
DNA: TGTGCCAGCAGCCCGATGAGAGGGGCCGGGAATTCACCCCTCCACTTT
CDR3: CASSPMRGAGNSPLHF

D: TRBD2
size: once
V: TRBV11-1
J: TRBJ2-1
DNA: TGTGCCAGCAGCTTAGGACGCGGCGGGAGGCGGAATGAGCAGTTCTTC
CDR3: CASSLGRGGRRNEQFF

D: .
size: .
V: TRBV28
J: TRBJ1-5
DNA: TGTGCCACAGAAGGGGGGGCGGATCAGCCCCAGCATTTT
CDR3: CATEGGADQPQHF

D: .
size: many
V: TRBV11-1
J: TRBJ2-7
DNA: TGTGCCAGCAGCTTACAGGGAACCACCTACGAGCAGTACTTC
CDR3: CASSLQGTTYEQYF

D: .
size: .
V: TRBV11-2
J: TRBJ2-3
DNA: TGTGCCAGTAGCTTAGTCGGCGCGGGGTCAGGTGAAGATTCGCAGTATTTT
CDR3: CASSLVGAGSGEDSQYF

D: TRBD1
size: .
V: TRBV29-1
J: TRBJ2-7
DNA: TGCAGCGCAAAACGGGACAGCTCCTACGAGCAGTACTTC
CDR3: CSAKRDSSYEQYF

D: TRBD1
size: .
V: TRBV10-3
J: TRBJ2-1
DNA: TGTGCCATCAGTGACACCGGGACAGACTTCAATGAGCAATTCTTC
CDR3: CAISDTGTDFNEQFF

D: .
size: many
V: TRBV6-6
J: TRBJ1-2
DNA: TGTGCCAGCAGCTCCGGGTCTAACTATGGCTACACCTTC
CDR3: CASSSGSNYGYTF

D: TRBD2
size: .
V: TRBV29-1
J: TRBJ2-7
DNA: TGCAGCGTTGAAGAGTACGCGGGAGCAGTAGTAAAGCGCGAGCAGTACTTC
CDR3: CSVEEYAGAVVKREQYF

D: .
size: .
V: TRBV11-2
J: TRBJ2-1
DNA: TGTGCCAGCAAGACTAGGCCACTACGAAGTGAGCAGTTCTTC
CDR3: CASKTRPLRSEQFF

D: .
size: .
V: TRBV7-9
J: TRBJ2-7
DNA: TGTGCCAGCAGCTTAGCAAAGGTGGACGAGCAGTACTTC
CDR3: CASSLAKVDEQYF

D: TRBD1
size: .
V: TRBV30
J: TRBJ2-1
DNA: TGTGCCTGGATGGGACAGGGGCGAAATGAGCAGTTCTTC
CDR3: CAWMGQGRNEQFF

D: TRBD2
size: .
V: TRBV28
J: TRBJ2-1
DNA: TGTGCCAGCAGCCGAGCGGGAGAGGGTAACGGTGAGCAGTTCTTC
CDR3: CASSRAGEGNGEQFF

D: .
size: .
V: TRBV12-3/TRBV12-4
J: TRBJ1-5
DNA: TGTGCCAGCAGCCGACTAGCGGGAGGCACAGTTACGCAGCATTTT
CDR3: CASSRLAGGTVTQHF

D: .
size: .
V: TRBV6-2/TRBV6-3
J: TRBJ2-7
DNA: TGTGCCAACACCTTAGCGCTAGGTTACGAGCAGTACTTC
CDR3: CANTLALGYEQYF

D: .
size: .
V: TRBV29-1
J: TRBJ1-1
DNA: TGCAGCGTTGAAGTGGCTGAAGCTTTCTTT
CDR3: CSVEVAEAFF

D: TRBD2
size: .
V: TRBV12-3/TRBV12-4
J: TRBJ2-1
DNA: TGTGCCAGCAGTGCTCTTCCGGGACTAGTGGCCTACAATGAGCAGTTCTTC
CDR3: CASSALPGLVAYNEQFF

D: .
size: few
V: TRBV7-8
J: TRBJ2-1
DNA: TGTGCCAGCAGCTTCTCTCACAGCTACAATGAGCAGTTCTTC
CDR3: CASSFSHSYNEQFF

D: .
size: .
V: TRBV7-8
J: TRBJ2-2
DNA: TGTGCCAGCAGCCCCCTAGGGGGGACGGGGAACACCGGGGAGCTGTTTTTT
CDR3: CASSPLGGTGNTGELFF

D: TRBD2
size: .
V: TRBV27
J: TRBJ2-7
DNA: TGTGCCAGCAGCCAGACACGGGGACTAGCGGGATACGAGCAGTACTTC
CDR3: CASSQTRGLAGYEQYF

D: TRBD2
size: many
V: TRBV29-1
J: TRBJ2-3
DNA: TGCAGCGCCGAAGGTAGCGGGAGGGCCTGGGGCACAGATACGCAGTATTTT
CDR3: CSAEGSGRAWGTDTQYF

D: .
size: .
V: TRBV10-3
J: TRBJ1-2
DNA: TGTGCCATCAGTGAGTCTGGGGCAGGAAGATATGGCTACACCTTC
CDR3: CAISESGAGRYGYTF

D: .
size: many
V: TRBV11-2
J: TRBJ1-5
DNA: TGTGCCAGCAGCTTAGCCCCTCCGGGGACCAATCAGCCCCAGCATTTT
CDR3: CASSLAPPGTNQPQHF

D: TRBD1
size: few
V: TRBV6-5
J: TRBJ2-7
DNA: TGTGCCAGCACCCGACAGGGGGAATACGAGCAGTACTTC
CDR3: CASTRQGEYEQYF

D: .
size: .
V: TRBV6-5
J: TRBJ2-5
DNA: TGTGCCAGCAGTTATTCGTCGGAGACCCAGTACTTC
CDR3: CASSYSSETQYF

D: TRBD1
size: .
V: TRBV2
J: TRBJ2-5
DNA: TGTGCCAGCAGTGGAGGGGGCGAGAGCCAGTACTTC
CDR3: CASSGGGESQYF

D: .
size: .
V: TRBV4-1
J: TRBJ1-1
DNA: TGCGCCAGCAGTCCCGACGGGACCACTGAAGCTTTCTTT
CDR3: CASSPDGTTEAFF

D: TRBD2
size: many
V: TRBV11-2
J: TRBJ2-1
DNA: TGTGCCAGCAGCCGCCTCGGTAGCGGGACCTACAATGAGCAGTTCTTC
CDR3: CASSRLGSGTYNEQFF

D: TRBD1
size: .
V: TRBV29-1
J: TRBJ1-2
DNA: TGCAGCGTTGAAGGACACAGGGGATACTATGGCTACACCTTC
CDR3: CSVEGHRGYYGYTF

D: .
size: .
V: TRBV29-1
J: TRBJ2-3
DNA: TGCAGTGTTCATCCACTAGCTCCAAGCACAGATACGCAGTATTTT
CDR3: CSVHPLAPSTDTQYF

D: .
size: .
V: TRBV7-9
J: TRBJ2-7
DNA: TGTGCCAGCAGCCAGCTAGAGATCTACGAGCAGTACTTC
CDR3: CASSQLEIYEQYF

D: .
size: once
V: TRBV5-8
J: TRBJ1-2
DNA: TGTGCCAGCAGGTTGGAGACACTTGCTAACTATGGCTACATCTTC
CDR3: CASRLETLANYGYIF